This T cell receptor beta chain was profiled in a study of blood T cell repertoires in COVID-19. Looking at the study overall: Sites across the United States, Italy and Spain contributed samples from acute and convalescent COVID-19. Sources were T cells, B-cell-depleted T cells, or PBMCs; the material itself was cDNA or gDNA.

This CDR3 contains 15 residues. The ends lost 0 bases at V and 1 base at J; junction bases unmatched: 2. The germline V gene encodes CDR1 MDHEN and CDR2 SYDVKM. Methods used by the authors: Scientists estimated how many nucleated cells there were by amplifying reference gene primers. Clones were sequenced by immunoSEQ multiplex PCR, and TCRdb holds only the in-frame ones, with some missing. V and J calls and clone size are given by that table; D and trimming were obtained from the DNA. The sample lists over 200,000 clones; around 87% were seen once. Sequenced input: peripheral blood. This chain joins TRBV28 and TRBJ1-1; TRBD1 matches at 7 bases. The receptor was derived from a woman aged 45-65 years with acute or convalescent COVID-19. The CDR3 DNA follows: TGTGCCAGCAGTTTATGGAGACAGGGGAACACTGAAGCTTTCTTT. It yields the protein CASSLWRQGNTEAFF. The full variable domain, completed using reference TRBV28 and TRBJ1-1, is DVKVTQSSRYLVKRTGEKVFLECVQDMDHENMFWYRQDPGLGLRLIYFSYDVKMKEKGDIPEGYSVSREKKERFSLILESASTNQTSMYLCASSLWRQGNTEAFFGQGTRLTVV.